The clone carrying this T cell receptor beta chain was observed many times. The antigen is unknown. Clinical symptoms, serum thyroxine and TRAb, thyroid ultrasound and orbital computed tomography were used for the diagnoses. These data originate in a study of T cells in Graves' hyperthyroidism and ophthalmopathy. Turning to the study itself: Staff took peripheral blood when the initial diagnosis was made, before any treatment began. Study conclusions and caveats: Peripheral blood also featured most of the thyroid clonotypes expanded above 0.001.

The CDR3 extends over 13 amino acids. The V gene lost 2 bases and the J gene lost 3 bases, with 8 bases spanning the gap. CDR1 and CDR2 (germline): SGHRS, YFSETQ. Amplification of TCR beta CDR3 regions was performed using RNA transcripts as template. When the TCR CDR3 underwent first-round RT-PCR, the HTBI primer set was used. From the multiplex PCR reads, TCRdb called clonotypes with MiXCR, one entry per CDR3 protein. The table shows 500,000 or so distinct CDR3 sequences, with under 20% occurring only once. Sequenced material: blood. The sequence was obtained from a woman under 30 with Graves' ophthalmopathy. The chain has TRBV5-1 and TRBJ1-2; possibly TRBD1 for D (5 bases). The CDR3 loop is CASSFEGYYGYTF. The CDR3 DNA reads TGCGCCAGCAGCTTCGAGGGGTACTATGGCTACACCTTC.